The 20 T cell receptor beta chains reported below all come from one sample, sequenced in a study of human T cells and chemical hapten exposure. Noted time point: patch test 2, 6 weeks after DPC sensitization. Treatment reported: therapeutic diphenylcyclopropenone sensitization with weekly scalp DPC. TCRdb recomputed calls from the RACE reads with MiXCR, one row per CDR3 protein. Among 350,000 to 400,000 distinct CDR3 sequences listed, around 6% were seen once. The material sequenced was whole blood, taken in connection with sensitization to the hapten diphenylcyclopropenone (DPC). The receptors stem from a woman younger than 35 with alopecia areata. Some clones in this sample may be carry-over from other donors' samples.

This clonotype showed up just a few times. The CDR3 coding sequence is TGTGCCAGCAGTGCTCCGGGACAGGGCTCCGGGGAGCTGTTTTTT. Translated, it gives CASSAPGQGSGELFF. The chain links TRBV6-2 or TRBV6-3 to TRBJ2-2, with 9 nucleotides matching TRBD1. The CDR3 covers 15 residues. The ends lost 5 bases at V and 6 bases at J; junction bases unmatched: 7. The germline CDR1 and CDR2 sequences are MNHEY and SVGEGT.

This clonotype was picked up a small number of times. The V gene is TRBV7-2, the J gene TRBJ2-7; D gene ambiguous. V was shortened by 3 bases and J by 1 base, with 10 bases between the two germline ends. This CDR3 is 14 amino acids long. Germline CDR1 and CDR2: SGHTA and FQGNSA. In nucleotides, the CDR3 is TGTGCCAGCAGCTTCCAATGGGAATCCTACGAGCAGTACTTC. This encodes CASSFQWESYEQYF. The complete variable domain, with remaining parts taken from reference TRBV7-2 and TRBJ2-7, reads GAGVSQSPSNKVTEKGKDVELRCDPISGHTALYWYRQSLGQGLEFLIYFQGNSAPDKSGLPSDRFSAERTGGSVSTLTIQRTQQEDSAVYLCASSFQWESYEQYFGPGTRLTVT.

In DNA, the CDR3 is TGTGCCGCAAATCCCGGGACAGGGCTCGGTGAAAAACTGTTTTTT. This sequence encodes CAANPGTGLGEKLFF. V is TRBV2 and J is TRBJ1-4; 9 nucleotides agree with TRBD1. The CDR3 is made up of 15 amino acids. J lost 7 bases, V lost 11 bases, and 14 bases had no gene match. From germline, CDR1 is SNHLY and CDR2 FYNNEI.

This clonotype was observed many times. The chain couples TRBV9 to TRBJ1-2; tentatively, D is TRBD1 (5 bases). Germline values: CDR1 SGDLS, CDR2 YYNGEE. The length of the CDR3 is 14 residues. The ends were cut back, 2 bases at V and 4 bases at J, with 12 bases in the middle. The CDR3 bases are TGTGCCAGCAGCGTCGTGGGGGGTCCCTATGGCTACACCTTC. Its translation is CASSVVGGPYGYTF.

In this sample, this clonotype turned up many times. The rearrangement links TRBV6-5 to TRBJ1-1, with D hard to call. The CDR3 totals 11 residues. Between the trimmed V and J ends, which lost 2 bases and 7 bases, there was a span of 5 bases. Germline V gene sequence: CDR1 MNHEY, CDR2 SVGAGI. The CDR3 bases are TGTGCCAGCAGTTACGGATTTGAAGCTTTCTTT. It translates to CASSYGFEAFF.

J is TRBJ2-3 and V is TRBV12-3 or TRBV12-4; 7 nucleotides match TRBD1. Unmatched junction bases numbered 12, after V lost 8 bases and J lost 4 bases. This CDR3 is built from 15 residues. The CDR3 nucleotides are TGTGCCAGCTGTCTAGGGGGCACGGTCTCAGATACGCAGTATTTT. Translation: CASCLGGTVSDTQYF.

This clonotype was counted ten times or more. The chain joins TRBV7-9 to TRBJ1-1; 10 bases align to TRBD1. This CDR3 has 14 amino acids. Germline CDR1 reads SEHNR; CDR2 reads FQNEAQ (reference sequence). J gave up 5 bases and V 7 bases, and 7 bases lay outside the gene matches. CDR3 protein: CASIRTGGVTEAFF. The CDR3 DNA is TGTGCCAGCATCCGGACAGGGGGAGTTACTGAAGCTTTCTTT.

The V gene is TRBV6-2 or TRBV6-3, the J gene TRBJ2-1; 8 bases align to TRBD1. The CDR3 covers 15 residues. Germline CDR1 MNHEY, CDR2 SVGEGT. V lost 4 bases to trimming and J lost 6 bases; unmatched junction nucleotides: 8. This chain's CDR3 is CASSSDGTGGNEQFF. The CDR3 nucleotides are TGTGCCAGCAGTTCCGACGGCACAGGGGGCAATGAGCAGTTCTTC.

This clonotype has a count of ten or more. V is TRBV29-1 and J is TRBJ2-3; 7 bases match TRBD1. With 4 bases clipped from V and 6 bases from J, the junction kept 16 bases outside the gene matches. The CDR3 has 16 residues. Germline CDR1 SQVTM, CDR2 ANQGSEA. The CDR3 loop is CSVGGPEGGAGDTQYF. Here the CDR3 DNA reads TGCAGCGTTGGAGGACCCGAAGGGGGCGCTGGGGATACGCAGTATTTT.

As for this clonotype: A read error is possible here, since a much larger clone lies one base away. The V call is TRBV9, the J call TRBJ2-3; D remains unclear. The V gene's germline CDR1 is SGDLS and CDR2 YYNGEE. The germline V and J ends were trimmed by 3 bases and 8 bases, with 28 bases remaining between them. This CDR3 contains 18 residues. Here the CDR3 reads CASSGVYVGSRVDVTQYF. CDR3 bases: TGTGCCAGCAGCGGGGTTTATGTGGGCTCCCGAGTCGATGTTACGCAGTATTTT.

The CDR3 nucleotides are TGTGCCAGCAGTGAATCGGGACAGGGGTGGCAGCCCCAGCATTTT. Amino acid sequence: CASSESGQGWQPQHF. The rearrangement joins TRBV25-1 to TRBJ1-5, with 10 nucleotides matching TRBD1. The CDR3 is made up of 15 amino acids. Germline V CDR1 and CDR2: MGHDK, SYGVNS. V dropped 1 base and J dropped 7; count of bases not matched to a gene: 4.

CDR3 residues: CASSVGGGATGELFF. CDR3 nucleotide sequence: TGTGCCAGCAGCGTAGGGGGAGGAGCCACCGGGGAGCTGTTTTTT. The chain has TRBV9 and TRBJ2-2; maybe TRBD2 (6 bases). Trimming removed 0 bases at V and 4 bases at J, with 10 bases between. Germline values: CDR1 SGDLS, CDR2 YYNGEE. This CDR3 has 15 amino acids.

CDR3 in DNA: TGCGCCAGCAGTCCTTTCGAACGACGGAACAATCAGCCCCAGCATTTT. Translated, it gives CASSPFERRNNQPQHF. The chain couples TRBV23-1 to TRBJ1-5; D unresolved. Being an ORF, TRBV23-1 has a function that is uncertain. V shed 4 bases and J shed 3 bases, with 16 bases lying between them. The CDR3 sequence is 16 residues long.

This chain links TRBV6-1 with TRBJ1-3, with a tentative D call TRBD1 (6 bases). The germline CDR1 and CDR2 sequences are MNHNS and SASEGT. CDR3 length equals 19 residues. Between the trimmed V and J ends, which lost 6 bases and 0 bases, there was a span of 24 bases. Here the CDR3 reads CASSRAGAAGVSSGNTIYF. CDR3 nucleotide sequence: TGTGCCAGCAGCCGAGCAGGGGCGGCAGGGGTCTCCTCTGGAAACACCATATATTTT.

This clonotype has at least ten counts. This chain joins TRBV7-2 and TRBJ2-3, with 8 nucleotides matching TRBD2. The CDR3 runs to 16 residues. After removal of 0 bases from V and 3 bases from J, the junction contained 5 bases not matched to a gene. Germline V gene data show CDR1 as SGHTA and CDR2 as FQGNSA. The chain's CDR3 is CASSLAAGGWTDTQYF. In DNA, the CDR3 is TGTGCCAGCAGCTTAGCGGCGGGGGGATGGACAGATACGCAGTATTTT.

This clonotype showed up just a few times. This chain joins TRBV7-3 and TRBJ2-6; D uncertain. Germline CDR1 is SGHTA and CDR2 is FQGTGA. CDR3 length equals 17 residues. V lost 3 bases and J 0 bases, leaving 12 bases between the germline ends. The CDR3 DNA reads TGTGCCAGCAGCTTCCGAGACCTATCCTCTGGGGCCAACGTCCTGACTTTC. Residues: CASSFRDLSSGANVLTF.

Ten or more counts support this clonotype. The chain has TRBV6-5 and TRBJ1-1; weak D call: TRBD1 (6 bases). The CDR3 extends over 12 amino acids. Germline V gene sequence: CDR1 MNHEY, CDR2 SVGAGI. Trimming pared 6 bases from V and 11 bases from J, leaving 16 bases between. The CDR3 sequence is CASRNDEGHAFF. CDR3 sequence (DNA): TGTGCCAGCAGGAACGACGAGGGACATGCTTTCTTT.

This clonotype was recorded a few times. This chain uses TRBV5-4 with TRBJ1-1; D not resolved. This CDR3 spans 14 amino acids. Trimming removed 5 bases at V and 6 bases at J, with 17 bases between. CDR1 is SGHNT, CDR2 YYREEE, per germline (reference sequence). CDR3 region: CASSATSEDAEAFF. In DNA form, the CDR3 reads TGTGCCAGCAGTGCGACGTCAGAAGACGCTGAAGCTTTCTTT.

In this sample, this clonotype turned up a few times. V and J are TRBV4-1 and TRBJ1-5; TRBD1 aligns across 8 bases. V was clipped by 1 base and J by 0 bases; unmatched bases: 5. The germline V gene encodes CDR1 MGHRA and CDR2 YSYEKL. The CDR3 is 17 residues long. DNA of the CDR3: TGCGCCAGCAGCCAAGCCACGGACAGGGATAGCAATCAGCCCCAGCATTTT. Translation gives CASSQATDRDSNQPQHF.

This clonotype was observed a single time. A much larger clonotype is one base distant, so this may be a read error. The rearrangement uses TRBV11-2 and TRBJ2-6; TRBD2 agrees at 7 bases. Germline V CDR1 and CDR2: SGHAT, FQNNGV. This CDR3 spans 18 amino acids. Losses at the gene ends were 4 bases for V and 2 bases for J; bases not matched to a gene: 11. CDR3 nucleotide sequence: TGTGCCAGCAGCTCCTGGTTGCAGGGAGGGACTGGGGCCAACGTCCTGACTTTC. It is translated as CASSSWLQGGTGANVLTF.